The T cell receptor beta chain described here comes from a study of blood T cell repertoires in COVID-19. Germline assignment: CDR1 LGHDT and CDR2 YNNKEL (reference sequence). The CDR3 totals 13 residues. J was trimmed by 5 bases and V by 4 bases; bases with no gene match: 2. Measured with immunoSEQ multiplex PCR; TCRdb has only the in-frame clones, and not every one. The data contain tens of thousands of clones, roughly 88% of them singletons. The chain carries TRBV3-1 (or the pseudogene TRBV3-2) and TRBJ1-5, with 7 positions matching TRBD1. The source is a human donor in a cohort sampled during active COVID-19. Sequenced: peripheral blood. CDR3 amino acids: CASSPDRDQPQHF. Written as DNA, the CDR3 is TGTGCCAGCAGCCCCGACAGGGATCAGCCCCAGCATTTT.